This passage covers 13 T cell receptor beta chains from one sample sequenced in a study of T cell repertoires in aging, cancer and after chemotherapy. The template was genomic DNA from peripheral blood, not RNA. Multiplex touch-down PCR with TRB-A/B primers amplified rearranged V-D-J TRB sequences. TCRdb re-called the multiplex PCR reads with MiXCR, one entry per CDR3 protein. Of 13,000 or so distinct CDR3 sequences listed, around a quarter are singletons. Sequences were obtained from blood. The origin of the receptors is a human donor in good health.

This clonotype was seen only a few times. The genes are TRBV11-1 and TRBJ1-1, with a tentative D call TRBD1 (6 bases). This CDR3 region has 13 residues. Trimming removed 4 bases from V and 10 bases from J, with 16 bases in between. Germline assignment: CDR1 SGHAT and CDR2 FQDESV (reference sequence). CDR3 sequence: CASSYRLQGGAFF. CDR3 nucleotides: TGTGCCAGCAGCTATAGATTACAGGGTGGAGCTTTCTTT.

This clonotype came up a few times. The chain recombines TRBV11-2 with TRBJ1-1; unclear D gene. V lost 0 bases, J lost 10 bases, and 12 bases lay in between. The CDR3 loop spans 13 amino acids. CDR1 SGHAT and CDR2 FQNNGV come from the germline V gene. As DNA, the CDR3 is TGTGCCAGCAGCTTAGATGGCGGGTTAGGAGCTTTCTTT. Protein product: CASSLDGGLGAFF.

CDR3 bases: TGTGCCAGCAGTTACGGGTCTAGCGGGGGGGCTTATACGCAGTATTTT. Translating it yields CASSYGSSGGAYTQYF. V usage is TRBV6-5 and J usage is TRBJ2-3; 12 nucleotides line up with TRBD2. The germline gives CDR1 MNHEY, CDR2 SVGAGI. After removal of 2 bases from V and 7 bases from J, the junction contained 7 bases not matched to a gene. The CDR3 runs 16 residues.

The chain uses TRBV6-2 or TRBV6-3 and TRBJ1-6; D remains unclear. CDR1 and CDR2 (germline): MNHEY, SVGEGT. The V end was cut by 0 bases, the J end by 7 bases, with 7 bases between. This CDR3 comprises 14 residues. The CDR3 here is CASSYSKENSPLHF. The CDR3 region has the DNA TGTGCCAGCAGTTACTCGAAGGAGAATTCACCCCTCCACTTT.

This clonotype has only a few counts. The chain carries TRBV20-1 and TRBJ2-7, with 10 bases that match TRBD1. The CDR3 spans 14 residues. V lost 4 bases, J lost 1 base, and 4 bases stayed unmatched. In germline, CDR1 is DFQATT, CDR2 SNEGSKA (reference sequence). The CDR3 reads CSATGTGVSYEQYF. CDR3 nucleotides: TGCAGTGCTACTGGGACAGGGGTTTCCTACGAGCAGTACTTC.

DNA of the CDR3: TGTGCCAGCAGCGTAGGACAGGGGGGTTCACCCCTCCACTTT. Its protein product is CASSVGQGGSPLHF. The V gene is TRBV9, the J gene TRBJ1-6; 9 bases are a match to TRBD1. The J segment lost 9 bases and the V segment lost 0 bases, leaving 1 base of the junction unmatched. Germline CDR1 is SGDLS and CDR2 is YYNGEE. CDR3 length: 14 residues.

The CDR3 bases are TGTGCCAGCAGTTACTCGGGGGCCTACGAGCAGTACGTC. It is translated as CASSYSGAYEQYV. The rearrangement links TRBV6-6 to TRBJ2-7; D is possibly TRBD1 or TRBD2 (5 bases each). Per germline, CDR1 MNHNY and CDR2 SVGAGI (reference sequence). Trimming left V 0 bases short and J 2 bases short, with 5 bases between. CDR3 length equals 13 residues.

This rearrangement joins TRBV6-5 to TRBJ1-6; 8 bases fit TRBD1. The CDR3 extends over 15 amino acids. The trim removed 1 base at V and 7 bases at J, leaving 3 bases unmatched. From germline, CDR1 is MNHEY and CDR2 SVGAGI. The CDR3 sequence: CASSYWTGLNSPLHF. The CDR3 DNA sequence: TGTGCCAGCAGTTACTGGACAGGGTTAAATTCACCCCTCCACTTT.

This clonotype is categorized as medium-sized. The V and J genes are TRBV6-5 and TRBJ2-3, with TRBD1 matching 8 bases. The CDR3 is 17 residues long. V lost 5 bases, J lost 0 bases, and 10 bases stayed unmatched. The germline V gene has CDR1 MNHEY and CDR2 SVGAGI. CDR3 loop: CASSLRGLGASTDTQYF. CDR3 nucleotides: TGTGCCAGCAGTCTCAGGGGGCTGGGGGCTAGCACAGATACGCAGTATTTT.

This clonotype was seen a few times. At one boundary the junction diverges from the germline segment, which might be a read error. The gene calls are TRBV6-5 and TRBJ1-5; D might be TRBD1 (6 bases). The CDR3 covers 17 residues. Looked up from germline, CDR1 is MNHEY and CDR2 is SVGAGI. The CDR3 region has the DNA TGCGCCAGCAGTTCGGTAGAGGGGGAGGTTGAGGGTCAGCCCCAGCATTTT. Its translation: CASSSVEGEVEGQPQHF.

This clonotype is judged medium-sized. The chain uses TRBV7-2 and TRBJ2-1, with D uncertain. The CDR3 runs to 16 residues. Looked up from germline, CDR1 is SGHTA and CDR2 is FQGNSA. With 1 base removed from V and 0 bases from J, the gap between germline ends came to 10 bases. CDR3 amino acids: CASSLDSLSSYNEQFF. The DNA for the CDR3 is TGTGCCAGCAGCTTAGACAGTTTGAGCTCCTACAATGAGCAGTTCTTC.

This clonotype occurred a few times. The CDR3 reads CASSPPSWDQAFF. DNA for the CDR3: TGTGCCAGCTCACCCCCCTCCTGGGATCAAGCTTTCTTT. The chain uses TRBV18 and TRBJ1-1; no clear D. CDR1 KGHSH and CDR2 LQKENI come from the germline V gene. The CDR3 consists of 13 residues. The V and J ends lost 3 bases and 9 bases respectively, with 14 bases between them.

This clonotype has a handful of counts. The chain joins TRBV6-5 to TRBJ2-7, with TRBD2 matching 7 bases. The J segment lost 5 bases and the V segment lost 5 bases, leaving 6 bases of the junction unmatched. CDR3 length: 13 amino acids. Germline values: CDR1 MNHEY, CDR2 SVGAGI. This CDR3 is CASSEASGNEQYV. The DNA for the CDR3 is TGTGCCAGCAGTGAAGCTAGCGGTAACGAGCAGTACGTC.